This T cell receptor beta chain was sequenced during a study of beta chain features in type 1 diabetes. On the study more broadly: Healthy donors resembled patients in age, gender and cell yields. Points from the study as a whole: The study found moderately but significantly shorter TCRB CDR3s in all four CD4+ subsets of Type 1 diabetes patients.

The authors reverse transcribed all of the isolated RNA, so sequencing captured expressed TCRB transcripts. Some clones are missing from TCRdb's copy, which holds only in-frame ones; the method was immunoSEQ multiplex PCR. Altogether some 110,000 clones are present, around 17% being singletons, with the ten largest covering around 2.5%. Concerning this clone itself: Its antigen is unidentified.

Germline V gene data show CDR1 as MNHEY and CDR2 as SMNVEV (reference sequence). The CDR3 has 18 amino acids. V lost 4 bases and J lost 2; bases outside the gene matches: 14. V gene TRBV27 combines with J gene TRBJ2-3; 8 bases match TRBD2. The source material was central memory CD4+ T cells from blood. The sequence came from a man aged 30 to 39 with type 1 diabetes. The CDR3 sequence is CASSSPPGGWFYTDTQYF. The CDR3, as DNA: TGTGCCAGCAGTTCACCCCCGGGGGGGTGGTTTTACACAGATACGCAGTATTTT.